The 12 T cell receptor beta chains given below trace back to one sample, sequenced in a study of sequential checkpoint blockade in melanoma. Treatment here: randomized to nivolumab then ipilimumab (arm A) or the reverse (arm B). This table comes from immunoSEQ multiplex PCR, and its TCRdb copy is limited to in-frame clones, with some not included. Of some 17,000 clones listed, about two thirds were seen once; the top ten hold about 19%. The source material was CD8+ T cells sorted from blood (inferred from file names), sampled from a patient given nivolumab and ipilimumab in sequence. Source of these receptors: a human donor with melanoma.

V gene TRBV4-2 combines with J gene TRBJ2-1; 7 positions match TRBD1. V was pared by 3 bases and J by 4 bases, with 3 bases of the junction left unmatched. The germline CDR1 and CDR2 sequences are LGHNA and YNFKEQ. CDR3 length equals 14 residues. CDR3 bases: TGTGCCAGCAGCCAGGGGACAGAGTACAATGAGCAGTTCTTC. It encodes CASSQGTEYNEQFF.

This chain connects TRBV11-2 to TRBJ1-1; 7 bases are shared with TRBD1. V dropped 1 base and J dropped 7; count of bases not matched to a gene: 6. Germline lookup yields CDR1 SGHAT and CDR2 FQNNGV. CDR3 size: 14 residues. The CDR3 region has the DNA TGTGCCAGCAGCTTAGGACAGGGACCAGGTGAAGCTTTCTTT. It encodes CASSLGQGPGEAFF. Based on the CDR3 plus reference TRBV11-2 and TRBJ1-1, the full variable domain is EAGVAQSPRYKIIEKRQSVAFWCNPISGHATLYWYQQILGQGPKLLIQFQNNGVVDDSQLPKDRFSAERLKGVDSTLKIQPAKLEDSAVYLCASSLGQGPGEAFFGQGTRLTVV.

The V call is TRBV30, the J call TRBJ2-3; TRBD1 aligns across 11 bases. The CDR3 covers 15 residues. Losses at the gene ends were 2 bases for V and 3 bases for J; bases not matched to a gene: 4. Looked up from germline, CDR1 is GTSNPN and CDR2 is SVGIG (reference sequence). The CDR3 sequence is CAWSNWDRGTDTQYF. The DNA of the CDR3 is TGTGCCTGGAGTAACTGGGACAGGGGGACAGATACGCAGTATTTT.

The V and J genes are TRBV5-5 and TRBJ1-2; 10 nucleotides match TRBD1. V trimming: 4 bases; J trimming: 4 bases; junction bases outside the gene matches: 16. Looked up from germline, CDR1 is SGHKS and CDR2 is YYEKEE (reference sequence). The CDR3 loop spans 18 amino acids. Here the CDR3 reads CASSRDPGTGARGYGYTF. The CDR3 DNA sequence: TGTGCCAGCAGCCGAGACCCCGGGACAGGGGCTAGGGGCTATGGCTACACCTTC.

For the CDR3, the DNA is TGCGCCAGCAGCTTGGCCGACGAGGGATCCTACGAGCAGTACTTC. Amino acid sequence: CASSLADEGSYEQYF. The chain employs TRBV5-1 and TRBJ2-7, with D possibly TRBD2 on 5 matching bases. CDR1 is SGHRS and CDR2 is YFSETQ in the germline V gene. V dropped 0 bases and J dropped 1 base, with 11 bases sitting between them. This CDR3 has 15 residues.

In its sample, this clone was seen a few times. This rearrangement joins TRBV5-2 to TRBJ2-7; TRBD2 is taken as the D call from the table, unchecked against the DNA. TRBV5-2 is a pseudogene segment. CDR3 length equals 15 residues. CDR3 in DNA: TGTGCCAGCAGTGGTGCGGGGGCCTTCTACTACGAGCAGTACTTC. Encoded protein: CASSGAGAFYYEQYF.

The chain employs TRBV4-1 and TRBJ2-7; 11 nucleotides line up with TRBD1. With V trimmed by 5 bases and J by 6 bases, 12 bases remained unmatched. CDR1 is MGHRA, CDR2 YSYEKL, per germline. The CDR3 length is 16 residues. The CDR3 DNA is TGCGCCAGCAGCTTAAGCCCAGGACAGGGGGCAGGCGAGCAGTACTTC. Translation: CASSLSPGQGAGEQYF.

The genes are TRBV7-8 and TRBJ2-7, with 7 bases fitting TRBD1. This CDR3 spans 15 amino acids. V dropped 5 bases and J dropped 1; count of bases not matched to a gene: 8. Germline CDR1 and CDR2: SGHVS and FQNEAQ. The CDR3 region has the DNA TGTGCCAGCAGCGTACGGGACAGTAGATCCTACGAGCAGTACTTC. Amino acid sequence: CASSVRDSRSYEQYF.

The chain links TRBV7-8 to TRBJ1-5; 10 bases are a match to TRBD1. The CDR3 has 19 amino acids. The J segment lost 2 bases and the V segment lost 2 bases, leaving 12 bases of the junction unmatched. Looked up from germline, CDR1 is SGHVS and CDR2 is FQNEAQ. The CDR3 DNA is TGTGCCAGCAGCTTAACCGGGACAGGGGAATATTCGGGCAATCAGCCCCAGCATTTT. This gives the protein CASSLTGTGEYSGNQPQHF.

The gene calls are TRBV4-3 and TRBJ2-2; 11 bases map to TRBD2. V lost 0 bases to trimming and J lost 4 bases; unmatched junction nucleotides: 7. Germline CDR1 and CDR2: LGHNA and YSLEER. The CDR3 totals 18 residues. The CDR3 region has the DNA TGCGCCAGCAGCCAAGATTCACTAGCGGGAGCTCGCACCGGGGAGCTGTTTTTT. Encoded protein: CASSQDSLAGARTGELFF.

This clone is a singleton in its sample. The rearrangement uses TRBV10-3 and TRBJ2-7, with 7 bases fitting TRBD1. Germline assignment: CDR1 ENHRY and CDR2 SYGVKD. The CDR3 totals 16 residues. The junction had 9 bases not matched to a gene; V was cut back by 1 base and J by 3 bases. The CDR3 spells CAISELSGTEDYEQYF. For the CDR3, the DNA is TGTGCCATCAGTGAGTTATCCGGGACAGAAGACTACGAGCAGTACTTC.

The V gene is TRBV5-1, the J gene TRBJ2-3, with TRBD2 matching over 9 bases. The CDR3 loop spans 17 amino acids. CDR1 is SGHRS, CDR2 YFSETQ, per germline. Unmatched junction bases numbered 12, after V lost 3 bases and J lost 4 bases. In nucleotides, the CDR3 is TGCGCCAGCAGCTCCTCGAGAGGCGGGGGGGCCTCAGATACGCAGTATTTT. It codes for CASSSSRGGGASDTQYF. Looking up the rest from reference TRBV5-1 and TRBJ2-3 gives the full variable domain: KAGVTQTPRYLIKTRGQQVTLSCSPISGHRSVSWYQQTPGQGLQFLFEYFSETQRNKGNFPGRFSGRQFSNSRSEMNVSTLELGDSALYLCASSSSRGGGASDTQYFGPGTRLTVL.